The rows below give T cell receptor beta chains drawn from one sample of a study of T cells in localized non-small cell lung cancer. Libraries were prepared by immunoSEQ multiplex PCR; TCRdb keeps only in-frame clonotypes and omits some of them. This sample has 35,000 to 40,000 clones, with more than 90% found just once. The source material was peripheral blood, sampled before any cancer treatment. These TCRs come from a female donor older than 55 with stage I lung adenocarcinoma. The CDR3 runs from the conserved cysteine through the conserved F or W. A D gene is named only where the DNA matches it firmly. Only some rows state a clone size, as once, few, many or a class for expanded clones.

j_call v_call clone_size d_call cdr3_aa cdr3_nt
TRBJ1-2 TRBV5-1 . TRBD1 CASTGDSPTYGYTF TGCGCCAGCACCGGGGACAGCCCTACCTATGGCTACACCTTC
TRBJ2-1 TRBV27 once TRBD1 CASSLRDRGSYNEQFF TGTGCCAGCAGTTTACGGGACAGGGGTTCCTACAATGAGCAGTTCTTC
TRBJ1-4 TRBV28 once . CASSLPQGVGNEKLFF TGTGCCAGCAGTTTACCCCAAGGGGTCGGAAATGAAAAACTGTTTTTT
TRBJ1-5 TRBV5-1 once . CASSLSPTDNQPQHF TGCGCCAGCAGCTTGTCCCCCACAGATAATCAGCCCCAGCATTTT
TRBJ1-1 TRBV5-1 few TRBD1 CASSPGQGGTLNTEAFF TGCGCCAGCAGCCCGGGACAGGGGGGCACTCTGAACACTGAAGCTTTCTTT
TRBJ1-6 TRBV7-9 . . CASSLVKGVNSPLHF TGTGCCAGCAGCTTAGTTAAGGGGGTTAATTCACCCCTCCACTTT
TRBJ1-2 TRBV6-1 . . CASSRTGRQRDGYTF TGTGCCAGCAGTCGTACAGGTCGTCAGCGGGATGGCTACACCTTC
TRBJ1-5 TRBV19 . TRBD1 CASISVSGTGVGNQPQHF TGTGCCAGTATTTCGGTTTCTGGTACAGGGGTGGGCAATCAGCCCCAACATTTT
TRBJ1-2 TRBV28 . . CASILSSARGYGYTF TGTGCCAGCATATTGTCGTCGGCCAGGGGATATGGCTACACCTTC
TRBJ1-1 TRBV29-1 . . CSSSTVAGTEAFF TGCAGCTCATCGACTGTCGCCGGCACTGAAGCTTTCTTT
TRBJ1-2 TRBV5-1 . . CASGSEETAYGYTF TGCGCCAGCGGCTCCGAGGAGACCGCCTATGGCTACACCTTC
TRBJ1-1 TRBV7-2 . . CASSLTENTEAFF TGTGCCAGCAGCCTAACAGAGAACACTGAAGCTTTCTTT
TRBJ1-1 TRBV6-5 . . CASSYYRAAEAFF TGTGCCAGCAGTTACTACCGGGCCGCCGAAGCTTTCTTT
TRBJ1-1 TRBV29-1 . . CSAFWVVTEAFF TGCAGCGCCTTCTGGGTGGTCACTGAAGCTTTCTTT
TRBJ2-4 TRBV10-3 . TRBD1 CAIREGTGAVLAKNIQYF TGTGCCATCAGAGAAGGGACAGGGGCCGTCCTAGCCAAAAACATTCAGTACTTC
TRBJ2-3 TRBV6-5 . . CASSWGVAADTQYF TGTGCCAGCTCTTGGGGGGTCGCAGCAGATACGCAGTATTTT
TRBJ2-7 TRBV7-9 few . CASSITGTIYEQYF TGTGCCAGCAGCATAACCGGGACAATATACGAGCAGTACTTC
TRBJ1-1 TRBV27 . . CASSLGQPNTEAFF TGTGCCAGCAGTTTGGGGCAGCCGAACACTGAAGCTTTCTTT
TRBJ1-3 TRBV10-3 . . CAIRRESSGNTIYF TGTGCCATCAGGAGGGAAAGCTCTGGAAACACCATATATTTT
TRBJ2-3 TRBV27 . . CASSLISPASTDTQYF TGTGCCAGCAGTTTAATTAGTCCGGCTAGCACAGATACGCAGTATTTT
TRBJ1-1 TRBV18 . . CASSPKWGRNTEAFF TGTGCCAGCTCACCAAAGTGGGGGAGGAACACTGAAGCTTTCTTT
TRBJ1-5 TRBV5-1 once . CASSLTGSSNQPQHF TGCGCCAGCAGCTTGACAGGGTCTAGCAATCAGCCCCAGCATTTT
TRBJ2-1 TRBV20-1 once . CSAQAHNEQFF TGCAGTGCTCAGGCCCACAATGAGCAGTTCTTC
TRBJ2-5 TRBV29-1 . TRBD2 CSVEGWVQRGVSETQYF TGCAGCGTTGAAGGGTGGGTCCAGCGGGGGGTCTCAGAGACCCAGTACTTC
TRBJ2-5 TRBV29-1 . . CSATNREQETQYF TGCAGCGCCACCAACAGGGAACAAGAGACCCAGTACTTC
TRBJ2-3 TRBV7-2 . . CASSLSTDTQYF TGTGCCAGCAGCCTGAGCACAGATACGCAGTATTTT
TRBJ2-7 TRBV21-1 . . CASSNLEPGGHRGSYEQYF TGTGCCAGCAGCAATTTAGAACCGGGGGGCCATCGGGGCTCCTACGAGCAGTACTTC
TRBJ1-4 TRBV2 . . CASGRSTGVKLFF TGTGCCAGCGGCAGGTCCACTGGAGTGAAACTGTTTTTT
TRBJ2-3 TRBV5-1 . TRBD2 CASSFSRGLAGGPTDTQYF TGCGCCAGCAGCTTCTCCCGGGGACTAGCGGGGGGGCCCACAGATACGCAGTATTTT
TRBJ1-3 TRBV19 . . CASSYVQPPSGNTIYF TGTGCCAGTAGTTATGTGCAGCCACCCTCTGGAAACACCATATATTTT
TRBJ2-3 TRBV7-9 . . CASSLGAFAADTQYF TGTGCCAGCAGCTTAGGGGCGTTCGCGGCAGATACGCAGTATTTT
TRBJ1-2 TRBV9 . TRBD1 CASSDRQGDFGGYTF TGTGCCAGCAGCGACCGACAGGGGGATTTCGGTGGCTACACCTTC
TRBJ1-1 TRBV5-1 few TRBD1 CASSLTGQGGTEAFF TGCGCCAGCAGCCTCACTGGACAGGGAGGCACTGAAGCTTTCTTT
TRBJ1-1 TRBV4-1 . TRBD1 CASSHRDRMNTEAFF TGCGCCAGCAGCCATCGGGACAGGATGAACACTGAAGCTTTCTTT
TRBJ2-7 TRBV5-1 . . CASSLTERSYEQYF TGCGCCAGCAGCTTGACAGAGCGGTCCTACGAGCAGTACTTC
TRBJ2-1 TRBV9 . TRBD2 CASSFGTSGGASKFF TGTGCCAGCAGCTTTGGGACTAGCGGGGGGGCCAGTAAGTTCTTC
TRBJ2-4 TRBV2 . . CATREIVAKNIQYF TGTGCCACGAGAGAAATTGTAGCCAAAAACATTCAGTACTTC
TRBJ2-2 TRBV11-1 . . CASSFRGGANTGELFF TGTGCCAGCAGCTTTAGGGGCGGAGCGAACACCGGGGAGCTGTTTTTT
TRBJ1-2 TRBV11-3 . . CASSLDGDYGYTF TGTGCCAGCAGCTTAGATGGGGACTATGGCTACACCTTC
TRBJ1-1 TRBV7-2 once TRBD1 CATKTGLNTEAFF TGTGCCACGAAGACAGGGCTGAACACTGAAGCTTTCTTT
TRBJ1-1 TRBV5-1 . TRBD1 CASSLEGQTNTEAFF TGCGCCAGCAGCTTGGAGGGACAGACGAACACTGAAGCTTTCTTT
TRBJ1-1 TRBV10-2 . . CASSESVGGEYSEAFF TGCGCCAGCAGTGAGTCGGTGGGGGGCGAGTATAGTGAAGCTTTCTTT
TRBJ1-5 TRBV19 large TRBD1 CASSIDSGTGSPPQHF TGTGCCAGTAGTATAGACTCAGGGACAGGGTCGCCGCCCCAGCATTTT
TRBJ1-1 TRBV15 . . CATSQRLYSGTEAFF TGTGCCACCAGCCAAAGACTCTACTCGGGGACTGAAGCTTTCTTT
TRBJ2-7 TRBV5-1 . TRBD1 CASSLERGLAYEQYF TGCGCCAGCAGCTTGGAGAGGGGGCTGGCCTACGAGCAGTACTTC
TRBJ2-1 TRBV28 . . CASRPPRGTNEQFF TGTGCCAGCAGACCGCCCAGGGGCACCAATGAGCAGTTCTTC